This is a list of T cell receptor beta chains from one sample in a study of blood T cell repertoires in COVID-19. Only in-frame clones appear in the TCRdb table, and some are missing; sequencing was by immunoSEQ multiplex PCR. The sample comprises about 260,000 clones, around 84% of which are singletons, and roughly 4% rests with the top ten. The sequencing input was peripheral blood. The receptors were sampled from a man aged 55 to 70 with acute or convalescent COVID-19. CDR3s include the opening cysteine and the closing phenylalanine or tryptophan. A D gene is named only where the DNA matches it firmly. The size of a clone is reported for some rows only, either as once, few or many, or as a class for expanded clones.

j_gene: TRBJ2-1
v_gene: TRBV27
abundance: -
d_gene: TRBD2
CDR3aa: CASSFTQGGLAYNEQFF
CDR3nt: TGTGCCAGCAGTTTTACACAAGGGGGACTAGCATACAATGAGCAGTTCTTC

j_gene: TRBJ2-7
v_gene: TRBV10-3
abundance: -
d_gene: TRBD2
CDR3aa: CAIEPGLAGEGAEQYF
CDR3nt: TGTGCCATCGAACCGGGACTAGCGGGAGAAGGGGCCGAGCAGTACTTC

j_gene: TRBJ2-2
v_gene: TRBV9
abundance: -
d_gene: -
CDR3aa: CASSVRTDFYTGELFF
CDR3nt: TGTGCCAGCAGCGTCCGGACAGACTTCTACACCGGGGAGCTGTTTTTT

j_gene: TRBJ1-2
v_gene: TRBV12-3/TRBV12-4
abundance: -
d_gene: -
CDR3aa: CASSLGGHYGYTF
CDR3nt: TGTGCCAGCAGTTTGGGAGGGCACTATGGCTACACCTTC

j_gene: TRBJ2-4
v_gene: TRBV6-5
abundance: -
d_gene: -
CDR3aa: CASSYGGLAKNIQYF
CDR3nt: TGTGCCAGCAGTTACGGGGGACTAGCCAAAAACATTCAGTACTTC

j_gene: TRBJ1-2
v_gene: TRBV25-1
abundance: -
d_gene: TRBD1
CDR3aa: CASSEGGGNLYGYTF
CDR3nt: TGTGCCAGCAGTGAAGGAGGGGGCAACCTCTATGGCTACACCTTC

j_gene: TRBJ1-2
v_gene: TRBV18
abundance: -
d_gene: TRBD1
CDR3aa: CASSHGTGNYYGYTF
CDR3nt: TGTGCCAGCTCACACGGGACAGGGAATTACTATGGCTACACCTTC

j_gene: TRBJ1-2
v_gene: TRBV5-1
abundance: -
d_gene: TRBD1
CDR3aa: CASSLTGTETYGYTF
CDR3nt: TGCGCCAGCAGCTTAACCGGGACAGAGACATATGGCTACACCTTC

j_gene: TRBJ1-1
v_gene: TRBV6-5
abundance: once
d_gene: TRBD1
CDR3aa: CASSLRTGNTEAFF
CDR3nt: TGTGCCAGCAGTTTACGGACAGGGAACACTGAAGCTTTCTTT

j_gene: TRBJ2-7
v_gene: TRBV4-1
abundance: -
d_gene: -
CDR3aa: CASSQTGTYEQYF
CDR3nt: TGCGCCAGCAGCCAAACGGGGACCTACGAGCAGTACTTC

j_gene: TRBJ1-5
v_gene: TRBV11-2
abundance: -
d_gene: -
CDR3aa: CASSGPDSNQPQHF
CDR3nt: TGTGCCAGCAGTGGGCCAGATAGCAATCAGCCCCAGCATTTT

j_gene: TRBJ2-1
v_gene: TRBV4-2
abundance: few
d_gene: -
CDR3aa: CASSQGWGLTYEQFF
CDR3nt: TGTGCCAGCAGCCAGGGCTGGGGGCTTACGTATGAGCAGTTCTTC

j_gene: TRBJ2-3
v_gene: TRBV5-3
abundance: -
d_gene: TRBD2
CDR3aa: CARTDPGTSGITSTDTQYF
CDR3nt: TGTGCCAGAACCGACCCCGGGACTAGCGGAATTACTAGCACAGATACGCAGTATTTT

j_gene: TRBJ1-4
v_gene: TRBV28
abundance: -
d_gene: -
CDR3aa: CASSTGISGEKLFF
CDR3nt: TGTGCCAGCAGTACAGGGATTTCCGGGGAAAAACTGTTTTTT

j_gene: TRBJ2-5
v_gene: TRBV5-4
abundance: -
d_gene: -
CDR3aa: CASSLGNSQGKETQYF
CDR3nt: TGTGCCAGCAGCTTGGGGAACTCCCAGGGGAAAGAGACCCAGTACTTC

j_gene: TRBJ2-7
v_gene: TRBV4-1
abundance: few
d_gene: -
CDR3aa: CASSQGQGSHEQYF
CDR3nt: TGCGCCAGCAGCCAAGGGCAGGGTAGCCACGAGCAGTACTTC

j_gene: TRBJ1-2
v_gene: TRBV6-1
abundance: -
d_gene: TRBD1
CDR3aa: CASSDDRAPYGYTF
CDR3nt: TGTGCCAGCAGTGACGACAGGGCGCCCTATGGCTACACCTTC

j_gene: TRBJ2-2
v_gene: TRBV4-3
abundance: -
d_gene: -
CDR3aa: CASSQVTRTGELFF
CDR3nt: TGCGCCAGCAGCCAAGTGACTAGAACCGGGGAGCTGTTTTTT

j_gene: TRBJ2-7
v_gene: TRBV7-9
abundance: -
d_gene: -
CDR3aa: CASSSQRDIIF
CDR3nt: TGTGCCAGCAGCTCCCAACGGGACATCATCTTC

j_gene: TRBJ1-2
v_gene: TRBV5-5
abundance: -
d_gene: TRBD1
CDR3aa: CASSRTGQGNYGYTF
CDR3nt: TGTGCCAGCAGCCGCACGGGACAGGGCAACTATGGCTACACCTTC

j_gene: TRBJ1-5
v_gene: TRBV2
abundance: -
d_gene: TRBD1
CDR3aa: CASSGSGGQGGQPQHF
CDR3nt: TGTGCCAGCAGTGGTAGTGGCGGACAGGGGGGACAGCCCCAGCATTTT

j_gene: TRBJ1-1
v_gene: TRBV10-3
abundance: -
d_gene: -
CDR3aa: CAINGGENTEAFF
CDR3nt: TGTGCCATCAATGGGGGCGAGAACACTGAAGCTTTCTTT

j_gene: TRBJ2-3
v_gene: TRBV5-8
abundance: -
d_gene: TRBD2
CDR3aa: CASSLGTSGGATDTQYF
CDR3nt: TGTGCCAGCAGCTTGGGGACTAGCGGGGGGGCCACAGATACGCAGTATTTT

j_gene: TRBJ1-2
v_gene: TRBV19
abundance: -
d_gene: -
CDR3aa: CASGMRDSGYTF
CDR3nt: TGTGCCAGTGGAATGAGGGATTCGGGCTACACCTTC

j_gene: TRBJ2-3
v_gene: TRBV4-1
abundance: -
d_gene: TRBD2
CDR3aa: CASSQVGASGRALGTDTQYF
CDR3nt: TGCGCCAGCAGCCAAGTGGGCGCTAGCGGGAGGGCCCTCGGCACAGATACGCAGTATTTT

j_gene: TRBJ1-5
v_gene: TRBV30
abundance: -
d_gene: -
CDR3aa: CAWSVPAGKGNQPQHF
CDR3nt: TGTGCCTGGAGTGTACCAGCAGGGAAAGGCAATCAGCCCCAGCATTTT

j_gene: TRBJ1-1
v_gene: TRBV29-1
abundance: -
d_gene: -
CDR3aa: CSAGTIEAFF
CDR3nt: TGCAGCGCCGGGACAATTGAAGCTTTCTTT

j_gene: TRBJ1-2
v_gene: TRBV19
abundance: many
d_gene: -
CDR3aa: CASSPEGKANYGYTF
CDR3nt: TGTGCCAGTAGCCCGGAGGGGAAAGCTAACTATGGCTACACCTTC

j_gene: TRBJ1-5
v_gene: TRBV6-2/TRBV6-3
abundance: -
d_gene: TRBD1
CDR3aa: CASSRQGRKNQPQHF
CDR3nt: TGTGCCAGCAGTCGACAGGGCCGGAAGAATCAGCCCCAGCATTTT

j_gene: TRBJ2-6
v_gene: TRBV18
abundance: -
d_gene: -
CDR3aa: CASSPRRLSSSGANVLTF
CDR3nt: TGTGCCAGCTCACCTCGCAGGTTATCGAGCTCTGGGGCCAACGTCCTGACTTTC

j_gene: TRBJ1-3
v_gene: TRBV2
abundance: once
d_gene: -
CDR3aa: CASSEEGGRAIYF
CDR3nt: TGTGCCAGCAGTGAAGAAGGTGGGAGGGCAATATATTTT

j_gene: TRBJ2-3
v_gene: TRBV7-9
abundance: -
d_gene: -
CDR3aa: CASSSNRDTQYF
CDR3nt: TGTGCCAGCAGCTCAAACCGGGATACGCAGTATTTT

j_gene: TRBJ2-5
v_gene: TRBV6-5
abundance: -
d_gene: TRBD2
CDR3aa: CASSRAGRGETQYF
CDR3nt: TGTGCCAGCAGCCGAGCGGGGAGAGGGGAGACCCAGTACTTC

j_gene: TRBJ2-3
v_gene: TRBV5-1
abundance: -
d_gene: TRBD2
CDR3aa: CASSFGLAGGLGTDTQYF
CDR3nt: TGCGCCAGCAGCTTCGGACTAGCGGGAGGGTTGGGCACAGATACGCAGTATTTT

j_gene: TRBJ2-5
v_gene: TRBV11-1
abundance: once
d_gene: TRBD2
CDR3aa: CASSSVLAGQETQYF
CDR3nt: TGTGCCAGCAGCTCAGTTCTAGCGGGACAAGAGACCCAGTACTTC

j_gene: TRBJ2-3
v_gene: TRBV19
abundance: -
d_gene: TRBD2
CDR3aa: CASRTAGGITDTQYF
CDR3nt: TGTGCCAGTAGAACCGCGGGGGGGATCACAGATACGCAGTATTTT